This note documents a single T cell receptor beta chain sequence. These data originate in a study of blood T cell repertoires in COVID-19. Across the study: T cells, B-cell-depleted T cells, or PBMCs supplied cDNA or gDNA.

Authors' analysis steps: Amplified reference gene primers provided the basis for estimating nucleated cell counts. The assay was immunoSEQ multiplex PCR, and TCRdb's table has in-frame clones only and misses some. The V and J calls and the clone size are those of that table, but D and trimming were determined from the DNA. Among about 270,000 clones, about 91% were seen once, and the ten largest hold just over 2.5%. The J segment lost 3 bases and the V segment lost 4 bases, leaving 13 bases of the junction unmatched. The CDR3 sequence is 17 residues long. CDR1 and CDR2 (germline): SGHDT, YYEEEE. This chain uses TRBV5-6 with TRBJ2-1, with 7 bases fitting TRBD2. The TCR was taken from a person aged 18 to 35 with COVID-19, enrolled during active disease. The sequenced material came from peripheral blood. Here the CDR3 reads CASSPPGAGRGYNEQFF. CDR3 DNA: TGTGCCAGCAGCCCCCCCGGAGCGGGGCGGGGCTACAATGAGCAGTTCTTC. Full variable domain (rest looked up from reference TRBV5-6 and TRBJ2-1): DAGVTQSPTHLIKTRGQQVTLRCSPKSGHDTVSWYQQALGQGPQFIFQYYEEEERQRGNFPDRFSGHQFPNYSSELNVNALLLGDSALYLCASSPPGAGRGYNEQFFGPGTRLTVL.